This T cell receptor (beta chain) was found in a study of response to subunit inactivated influenza vaccine. Study conclusions and caveats: Few additional T cells are recruited per seasonal influenza vaccination, authors suggested.

This CDR3 has 18 residues. Germline values: CDR1 LGHNA, CDR2 YSLEER. Trimming cost V 0 bases and J 3 bases; bases outside gene matches: 6. This clonotype came up a few times. Its antigen is unidentified. TCRdb fed the RT-PCR reads into MiXCR, producing one record per CDR3 protein. Here the sample spans about 170,000 distinct CDR3 sequences, over 8.5% being singletons. The specimen comprised CD8+ T cells sorted from PBMCs, sampled 23 to 25 months after vaccination. The TCR was taken from a man aged 50 to 69 who received an inactivated influenza vaccine. The chain recombines TRBV4-3 with TRBJ2-1; the match to TRBD2 covers 12 bases. The CDR3 nucleotides read TGCGCCAGCAGCCAAGACCCGGCTAGCGGGGGGGTCTACAATGAGCAGTTCTTC. This encodes CASSQDPASGGVYNEQFF.